The present TCR beta chain was sequenced within a study of CD8 T cells in ankylosing spondylitis. Study-level findings and limits: A CD8+ phenotype characterized the disease-linked clones, which were relatively rare in peripheral blood. Apparently characteristic of ankylosing spondylitis blood was a TCR beta motif (eight highly homologous variants).

Worth noting for this clonotype: Its target is not known.

Making the TCR beta libraries involved quantitative 5'-RACE with molecular barcodes. TCRdb re-analysed the 5' RACE reads in MiXCR, keeping a single row per CDR3 protein. This repertoire shows approximately 540,000 distinct CDR3 sequences, more than 9.5% found once; its top ten account for approximately 6.3%. The origin of this receptor is a male donor with ankylosing spondylitis. Sample: blood, either unsorted or a sorted T cell fraction (not recorded which).

CDR3: CSVGTIDGYTF. The CDR3 DNA is TGCAGCGTCGGGACAATAGACGGCTACACCTTC. The rearrangement uses TRBV29-1 and TRBJ1-2, with D possibly being TRBD1 (6 bases). CDR3 length: 11 amino acids. Germline V gene data show CDR1 as SQVTM and CDR2 as ANQGSEA. Trimming took 6 bases from V and 8 from J, leaving 13 bases between them. The entire variable domain, with the rest obtained from reference TRBV29-1 and TRBJ1-2, is as follows: SAVISQKPSRDICQRGTSLTIQCQVDSQVTMMFWYRQQPGQSLTLIATANQGSEATYESGFVIDKFPISRPNLTFSTLTVSNMSPEDSSIYLCSVGTIDGYTFGSGTRLTVV.